This TCR beta chain derives from a study of blood T cell repertoires in COVID-19. This clone was detected once. Assay used: immunoSEQ multiplex PCR; TCRdb lists only in-frame clones, some missing. The sample contains about 140,000 clones, 75% to 90% of which appear only once. Germline CDR1 reads SGHTA; CDR2 reads FQGNSA. The CDR3 covers 15 residues. V lost 8 bases, J lost 5 bases, and 8 bases stayed unmatched. This TCR was recovered from a woman aged 80 or over with acute or convalescent COVID-19. Sequenced material: peripheral blood. The chain combines TRBV7-2 with TRBJ2-5, with 13 bases fitting TRBD2. DNA for the CDR3: TGTGCCAGCGAAACTAGCGGGGGGGCGTGGGAGACCCAGTACTTC. Encoded protein: CASETSGGAWETQYF.